One sample yielded the 29 T cell receptor beta chains listed below, sequenced in a study of PD-L1 blockade in urothelial cancer. Here immunoSEQ multiplex PCR was the method, and the copy in TCRdb shows in-frame clones only, minus some. The table records about 51,000 clones, approximately 83% of them present only once. The source was PBMCs, collected around atezolizumab (anti-PD-L1) treatment. The source is a man aged 55-75 years with urothelial cancer.

J is TRBJ2-2 and V is TRBV15; possibly TRBD2 for D (6 bases). The CDR3 has 14 residues. V was trimmed by 0 bases and J by 7 bases, leaving 9 bases between them. From germline, CDR1 is LNHNV and CDR2 YYDKDF (reference sequence). CDR3 nucleotide sequence: TGTGCCACCAGCAGAGATCGGGGGAACGGGGAGCTGTTTTTT. Amino acids: CATSRDRGNGELFF. Filled out from reference TRBV15 and TRBJ2-2, the complete variable domain reads DAMVIQNPRYQVTQFGKPVTLSCSQTLNHNVMYWYQQKSSQAPKLLFHYYDKDFNNEADTPDNFQSRRPNTSFCFLDIRSPGLGDTAMYLCATSRDRGNGELFFGEGSRLTVL.

V is TRBV19 and J is TRBJ2-5, with D possibly matching TRBD2 (6 bases). Trimming left V 2 bases short and J 4 bases short, with 17 bases between. This CDR3 region has 16 residues. The germline CDR1 and CDR2 sequences are LNHDA and SQIVND (reference sequence). CDR3 bases: TGTGCCAGTAGTATAAAGACTAGTTGGGGCACAGAGACCCAGTACTTC. Its translation: CASSIKTSWGTETQYF.

A remark on this clone: The junction differs from germline at one of its ends, possibly a read error. V and J are TRBV7-7 and TRBJ2-3, with D perhaps matching TRBD2 (6 bases). The CDR3 covers 15 residues. CDR1 and CDR2 (germline): SSHAT, FNYEAQ (reference sequence). In DNA form, the CDR3 reads TGTGCTAGCAGCTTAGGAGGGTTCGGCACAGATACGCAGTATTTT. This gives the protein CASSLGGFGTDTQYF.

This sequence joins TRBV5-5 and TRBJ2-3; weak D call: TRBD1 (5 bases). The germline V gene has CDR1 SGHKS and CDR2 YYEKEE (reference sequence). The CDR3 has 14 residues. Trimming left V 4 bases short and J 6 bases short, with 15 bases between. This CDR3 reads CASSIQGTADTQYF. CDR3 DNA: TGTGCCAGCAGCATCCAGGGAACGGCGGATACGCAGTATTTT.

This chain uses TRBV7-2 with TRBJ2-3, with TRBD2 matching 7 bases. After removal of 2 bases from V and 2 bases from J, the junction contained 4 bases not matched to a gene. CDR3 size: 15 residues. Germline V lookup: CDR1 SGHTA, CDR2 FQGNSA. The CDR3, as DNA: TGTGCCAGCAGCTTAACGGGAGGTTACACAGATACGCAGTATTTT. Its protein is CASSLTGGYTDTQYF.

The rearrangement links TRBV19 to TRBJ1-4; tentative D call: TRBD1 (5 bases). Looked up from germline, CDR1 is LNHDA and CDR2 is SQIVND (reference sequence). Trimming removed 5 bases at V and 7 bases at J, with 23 bases between. The length of the CDR3 is 17 residues. The DNA for the CDR3 is TGTGCCAGTAGTCCACCCCGAAGGGGTTTGTTGAGTGAAAAACTGTTTTTT. Its protein product is CASSPPRRGLLSEKLFF. The full variable domain, its missing parts supplied by reference TRBV19 and TRBJ1-4, is DGGITQSPKYLFRKEGQNVTLSCEQNLNHDAMYWYRQDPGQGLRLIYYSQIVNDFQKGDIAEGYSVSREKKESFPLTVTSAQKNPTAFYLCASSPPRRGLLSEKLFFGSGTQLSVL.

The chain combines TRBV25-1 with TRBJ1-5, with D perhaps matching TRBD1 (6 bases). Trimming shortened V by 3 bases and J by 0 bases, and 12 bases separated the two germline ends. Germline CDR1 reads MGHDK; CDR2 reads SYGVNS. The CDR3 runs to 16 residues. CDR3 residues: CASSDSRGFSNQPQHF. For the CDR3, the DNA is TGTGCCAGCAGTGACTCGAGGGGGTTTAGCAATCAGCCCCAGCATTTT.

The chain employs TRBV7-2 and TRBJ2-7; 10 bases agree with TRBD2. Germline CDR1 and CDR2: SGHTA and FQGNSA. V lost 5 bases and J lost 1; bases outside the gene matches: 5. This CDR3 has 15 amino acids. CDR3 residues: CASSERTSGSYEQYF. DNA for the CDR3: TGTGCCAGCAGCGAACGGACTAGCGGTTCCTACGAGCAGTACTTC.

The chain uses TRBV10-1 and TRBJ2-5, with D uncertain. Trimming took 8 bases from V and 9 from J, leaving 16 bases between them. The CDR3 totals 12 residues. CDR1 is WNHNN, CDR2 SYGVQD, per germline (reference sequence). CDR3 protein: CASGAGSKAQYF. The CDR3 DNA is TGCGCCAGCGGCGCAGGCTCTAAAGCCCAGTACTTC.

The chain employs TRBV5-1 and TRBJ2-2, with 8 nucleotides matching TRBD1. The J segment lost 5 bases and the V segment lost 2 bases, leaving 8 bases of the junction unmatched. The CDR3 is 16 amino acids. The germline V gene has CDR1 SGHRS and CDR2 YFSETQ. The CDR3 DNA reads TGCGCCAGCAGCTTCGGGACAGGTATTTGGACCGGGGAGCTGTTTTTT. Protein sequence: CASSFGTGIWTGELFF.

V gene TRBV2 combines with J gene TRBJ1-5; D perhaps matches TRBD1 (6 bases). V lost 10 bases to trimming and J lost 3 bases, with 13 bases between them. In germline, CDR1 is SNHLY, CDR2 FYNNEI. The CDR3 is 13 amino acids. The CDR3 reads CATRTAFNQPQHF. The DNA for the CDR3 is TGTGCCACACGGACAGCGTTCAATCAGCCCCAGCATTTT.

The chain combines TRBV30 with TRBJ2-3; 7 bases align to TRBD1. Looked up from germline, CDR1 is GTSNPN and CDR2 is SVGIG (reference sequence). This CDR3 region has 15 residues. V was pared by 0 bases and J by 2 bases, with 5 bases of the junction left unmatched. The CDR3 DNA follows: TGTGCCTGGAGTGTCTGGGACAGAGACACAGATACGCAGTATTTT. This translates into CAWSVWDRDTDTQYF. Drawing the rest from reference TRBV30 and TRBJ2-3, the complete variable domain is SQTIHQWPATLVQPVGSPLSLECTVEGTSNPNLYWYRQAAGRGLQLLFYSVGIGQISSEVPQNLSASRPQDRQFILSSKKLLLSDSGFYLCAWSVWDRDTDTQYFGPGTRLTVL.

The chain is built from TRBV27 and TRBJ2-1; tentatively, D is TRBD2 (6 bases). Per the germline V gene, CDR1 is MNHEY and CDR2 is SMNVEV (reference sequence). The CDR3 consists of 16 residues. V lost 3 bases to trimming and J lost 3 bases, with 15 bases between them. CDR3 sequence reads: CASSFFSGAYYNEQFF. The CDR3 nucleotides read TGTGCCAGCAGTTTTTTTAGCGGAGCTTACTACAATGAGCAGTTCTTC.

This chain joins TRBV9 and TRBJ2-3; 10 nucleotides match TRBD2. The CDR3 extends over 17 amino acids. V shed 0 bases, J shed 0 bases, and the junction held 4 bases outside the gene matches. CDR1 SGDLS and CDR2 YYNGEE come from the germline V gene. The CDR3: CASSVAKTSGSTDTQYF. CDR3 DNA sequence: TGTGCCAGCAGCGTAGCCAAGACTAGCGGGAGCACAGATACGCAGTATTTT.

The V gene is TRBV2, the J gene TRBJ2-7, with 7 bases identical to TRBD2. J lost 5 bases, V lost 3 bases, and 7 bases had no gene match. The germline CDR1 and CDR2 sequences are SNHLY and FYNNEI. The CDR3 is made up of 14 amino acids. The CDR3 DNA reads as TGTGCCAGCAGTGACCTTCGGGGAGGGCACGAGCAGTACTTC. This sequence encodes CASSDLRGGHEQYF.

This clone has more than one count but fewer than ten. This chain connects TRBV2 to TRBJ1-6; D remains ambiguous. Germline V gene data show CDR1 as SNHLY and CDR2 as FYNNEI. Trimming removed 7 bases from V and 1 base from J, with 5 bases in between. The CDR3 is 13 amino acids. The CDR3 nucleotides are TGTGCCAGCAAACAGTCCTATAATTCACCCCTCCACTTT. It specifies CASKQSYNSPLHF. Variable domain in full (rest from reference TRBV2 and TRBJ1-6): EPEVTQTPSHQVTQMGQEVILRCVPISNHLYFYWYRQILGQKVEFLVSFYNNEISEKSEIFDDQFSVERPDGSNFTLKIRSTKLEDSAMYFCASKQSYNSPLHFGNGTRLTVT.

The CDR3 reads CASSILPGQGWHEQYF. The CDR3 nucleotides are TGTGCCAGTAGTATATTGCCGGGACAGGGGTGGCACGAGCAGTACTTC. This chain uses TRBV19 with TRBJ2-7, with 10 bases fitting TRBD1. CDR3 length: 16 residues. J lost 5 bases, V lost 2 bases, and 9 bases had no gene match. The germline V gene encodes CDR1 LNHDA and CDR2 SQIVND (reference sequence).

The chain joins TRBV5-4 to TRBJ2-7; TRBD2 matches at 8 bases. Unmatched junction bases numbered 8, after V lost 4 bases and J lost 2 bases. The CDR3 length is 15 residues. Germline CDR1 and CDR2: SGHNT and YYREEE (reference sequence). For the CDR3, the DNA is TGTGCCAGCAGCCGACACGGACTAGCCCCCTACGAGCAGTACTTC. Protein sequence: CASSRHGLAPYEQYF. The whole variable domain, remainder taken from reference TRBV5-4 and TRBJ2-7, is ETGVTQSPTHLIKTRGQQVTLRCSSQSGHNTVSWYQQALGQGPQFIFQYYREEENGRGNFPPRFSGLQFPNYSSELNVNALELDDSALYLCASSRHGLAPYEQYFGPGTRLTVT.

This chain joins TRBV9 and TRBJ1-1; unclear D gene. CDR3 size: 13 residues. The V and J ends lost 2 bases and 1 base respectively, with 6 bases between them. Germline CDR1 is SGDLS and CDR2 is YYNGEE. This CDR3 reads CASSVGRNTEAFF. DNA of the CDR3: TGTGCCAGCAGCGTCGGGAGGAACACTGAAGCTTTCTTT.

The chain links TRBV28 to TRBJ1-5; 7 bases map to TRBD1. V lost 5 bases and J lost 0; bases outside the gene matches: 4. The CDR3 is 15 residues long. CDR1 and CDR2 from the germline V gene are MDHEN and SYDVKM. CDR3 nucleotide sequence: TGTGCCAGCAGTGGACAGGATTATAGCAATCAGCCCCAGCATTTT. It translates to CASSGQDYSNQPQHF.

This clone was recorded only once. V is TRBV2 and J is TRBJ1-2; a weak D match, TRBD1 (5 bases). Germline values: CDR1 SNHLY, CDR2 FYNNEI. Deletions cut 8 bases from V and 4 bases from J, with 17 bases between. This CDR3 is built from 14 residues. In nucleotides, the CDR3 is TGTGCCAGCCGGGGGAGAGTCGGTGCCTATGGCTACACCTTC. It encodes CASRGRVGAYGYTF.

The rearrangement joins TRBV4-1 to TRBJ1-2, with D uncertain. Trimming shortened V by 1 base and J by 6 bases, and 15 bases separated the two germline ends. Germline V CDR1 and CDR2: MGHRA, YSYEKL. This CDR3 comprises 15 residues. Written as DNA, the CDR3 is TGCGCCAGCAGCCAAGTACAGAGCTCGGGGAATGGCTACACCTTC. It yields the protein CASSQVQSSGNGYTF.

The chain has TRBV6-4 and TRBJ1-3; D unresolved. The germline V gene encodes CDR1 MRHNA and CDR2 SNTAGT. CDR3 length equals 13 residues. The V and J ends lost 4 bases and 0 bases respectively, with 4 bases between them. Written as DNA, the CDR3 is TGTGCCAGCAGTGCAGACTCTGGAAACACCATATATTTT. Its protein product is CASSADSGNTIYF.

The chain employs TRBV10-3 and TRBJ2-7; D call uncertain. This CDR3 has 14 amino acids. Trimming took off 6 bases at V and 1 base at J, with 13 bases between the two ends. Germline CDR1 reads ENHRY; CDR2 reads SYGVKD. CDR3 loop: CAISSTSGSYEQYF. CDR3 sequence (DNA): TGTGCCATCAGCTCAACCTCGGGTTCCTACGAGCAGTACTTC.

The chain uses TRBV30 and TRBJ2-7, with a tentative D call TRBD1 (6 bases). CDR1 is GTSNPN, CDR2 SVGIG, per germline (reference sequence). The CDR3 runs 13 residues. V dropped 0 bases and J dropped 6 bases, with 12 bases sitting between them. This CDR3 reads CAWSVRLGGEQYF. The CDR3 DNA reads as TGTGCCTGGAGTGTAAGGTTAGGGGGCGAGCAGTACTTC. Drawing the rest from reference TRBV30 and TRBJ2-7, the complete variable domain is SQTIHQWPATLVQPVGSPLSLECTVEGTSNPNLYWYRQAAGRGLQLLFYSVGIGQISSEVPQNLSASRPQDRQFILSSKKLLLSDSGFYLCAWSVRLGGEQYFGPGTRLTVT.

The V call is TRBV7-2, the J call TRBJ2-1; D is undetermined. Trimming stripped 1 base from V and 9 bases from J, with 10 bases between. The germline V gene has CDR1 SGHTA and CDR2 FQGNSA. The CDR3 runs to 13 residues. Here the CDR3 reads CASSLGRGPEQFF. CDR3 DNA: TGTGCCAGCAGCTTAGGAAGAGGTCCTGAGCAGTTCTTC.

The genes are TRBV2 and TRBJ2-3; the match to TRBD1 covers 7 bases. The germline V gene encodes CDR1 SNHLY and CDR2 FYNNEI. This CDR3 has 16 amino acids. V gave up 3 bases and J gave up 2 bases; unmatched junction bases: 8. Here the CDR3 DNA reads TGTGCCAGCAGTGAGAGGGGACAGCAAAACACAGATACGCAGTATTTT. This encodes CASSERGQQNTDTQYF.

The chain employs TRBV9 and TRBJ1-2; D gene ambiguous. The CDR3 totals 13 residues. Germline CDR1 and CDR2: SGDLS and YYNGEE. Between the trimmed V and J ends, which lost 3 bases and 8 bases, there was a span of 14 bases. CDR3 in DNA: TGTGCCAGCAGCGAACGGACTATGTGGGGCTACACCTTC. As protein: CASSERTMWGYTF.

This chain joins TRBV4-2 and TRBJ2-7, with TRBD2 matching over 10 bases. Germline loops: CDR1 LGHNA, CDR2 YNFKEQ. CDR3 length: 16 residues. V shed 1 base and J 0 bases; nucleotides not matched to a gene: 3. CDR3 sequence reads: CASSQVAGGISYEQYF. The CDR3 DNA reads as TGTGCCAGCAGCCAAGTAGCGGGGGGAATCTCCTACGAGCAGTACTTC.